This T cell receptor (beta chain) comes out of a study of blood T cell repertoires in COVID-19. The wider study: There were acute and convalescent COVID-19 samples, and they came from the United States, Italy and Spain. From T cells, B-cell-depleted T cells, or PBMCs came the material, which was cDNA or gDNA.

CDR1 and CDR2 from the germline V gene are SGHNT and YYREEE (reference sequence). The CDR3 has 17 residues. The V end was cut by 2 bases, the J end by 9 bases, with 24 bases between. As processed by the authors: Estimation of nucleated cell counts relied on the amplification of reference gene primers. Clones were sequenced by immunoSEQ multiplex PCR, and TCRdb holds only the in-frame ones, with some missing. Clone size and V and J calls were adopted from that table, with D and trimming inferred from the DNA. The sample carries around 97,000 clones, about 89% recorded once. Sequencing was carried out using peripheral blood. This chain joins TRBV5-4 and TRBJ2-1, with a weak D call TRBD1 (6 bases). This clonotype was obtained from a woman aged 55-75 years with acute or convalescent COVID-19. The CDR3 region is CASSLFGGSLGFGEQFF. The CDR3, as DNA: TGTGCCAGCAGCTTATTTGGGGGCAGCCTGGGTTTCGGTGAGCAGTTCTTC.